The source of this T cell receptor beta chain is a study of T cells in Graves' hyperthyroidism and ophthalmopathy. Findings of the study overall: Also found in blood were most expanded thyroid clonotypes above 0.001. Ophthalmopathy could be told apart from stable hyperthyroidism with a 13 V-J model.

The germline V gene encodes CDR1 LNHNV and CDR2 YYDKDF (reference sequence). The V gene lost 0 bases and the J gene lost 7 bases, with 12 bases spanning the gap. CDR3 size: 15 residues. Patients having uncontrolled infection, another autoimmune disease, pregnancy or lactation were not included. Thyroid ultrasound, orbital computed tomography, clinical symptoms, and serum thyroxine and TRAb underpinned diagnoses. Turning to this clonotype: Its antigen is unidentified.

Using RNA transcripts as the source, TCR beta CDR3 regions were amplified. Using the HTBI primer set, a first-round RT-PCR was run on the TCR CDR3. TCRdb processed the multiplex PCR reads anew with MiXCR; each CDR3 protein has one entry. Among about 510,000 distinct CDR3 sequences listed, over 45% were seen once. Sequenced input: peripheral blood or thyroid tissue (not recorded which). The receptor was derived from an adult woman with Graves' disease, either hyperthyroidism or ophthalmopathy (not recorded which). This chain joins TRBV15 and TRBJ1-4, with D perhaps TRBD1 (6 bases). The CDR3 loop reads CATSRDQGRFEKLFF. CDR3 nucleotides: TGTGCCACCAGCAGAGATCAGGGGAGGTTTGAAAAACTGTTTTTT. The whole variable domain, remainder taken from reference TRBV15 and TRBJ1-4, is DAMVIQNPRYQVTQFGKPVTLSCSQTLNHNVMYWYQQKSSQAPKLLFHYYDKDFNNEADTPDNFQSRRPNTSFCFLDIRSPGLGDTAMYLCATSRDQGRFEKLFFGSGTQLSVL.